Listed below are T cell receptor beta chains from one sample, sequenced in a study of blood T cell repertoires in COVID-19. Sequencing was performed with immunoSEQ multiplex PCR; in TCRdb, only in-frame clones are kept and a portion is missing. The sample records just over 95,000 clones, around nine tenths being singletons. Input material: peripheral blood. The receptors originated from a human donor in a cohort sampled during active COVID-19. Both conserved end residues are part of each CDR3. The D gene is left open where the match is weak. A clone size is listed for some rows: how often the clone was seen (once, few, many), or a class if it is expanded.

. | . | TRBJ1-1 | TRBV9 | TGTGCCAGCTCTCAACAGATGAACACTGAAGCTTTCTTT | CASSQQMNTEAFF
. | TRBD2 | TRBJ2-1 | TRBV4-3 | TGCGCCAGCAGCCGACTAGCAGGCGATGAGCAGTTCTTC | CASSRLAGDEQFF
. | . | TRBJ1-2 | TRBV14 | TGTGCCAGCAGCCAGGACATTGCTAACTATGGCTACACCTTC | CASSQDIANYGYTF
. | . | TRBJ2-7 | TRBV11-3 | TGTGCCAGCAGCTTAGTCCTAGGCGGGCCGTACGAGCAGTACTTC | CASSLVLGGPYEQYF
. | . | TRBJ2-7 | TRBV11-2 | TGTGCCAGCAGCATTGGGGGGGCTGGATACGAGCAGTACTTC | CASSIGGAGYEQYF
. | . | TRBJ1-2 | TRBV14 | TGTGCCAGCAGCAACAGGGTTCCTAGTGATGGCTACACCTTC | CASSNRVPSDGYTF
once | TRBD2 | TRBJ2-1 | TRBV6-2/TRBV6-3 | TGTGCCAGCAGTTACCGAAGGACTAGCGGGGTCAAGAGCTCCTACAATGAGCAGTTCTTC | CASSYRRTSGVKSSYNEQFF
. | . | TRBJ2-7 | TRBV7-6 | TGTGCCAGCAGCTTAGAGTCAGACTCCTACGAGCAGTACTTC | CASSLESDSYEQYF
. | TRBD1 | TRBJ1-2 | TRBV3-1/TRBV3-2 | TGTGCCAGCAGCCGAAGCGACAGGGGCGATGGCTACACCTTC | CASSRSDRGDGYTF
. | TRBD1 | TRBJ1-2 | TRBV10-3 | TGTGCCATCACTCTGGGGACAGGCTATGGCTACACCTTC | CAITLGTGYGYTF
. | . | TRBJ1-1 | TRBV6-2/TRBV6-3 | TGTGCCAGCAGTTACGATCTAGGAGCCGGAGAAGCTTTCTTT | CASSYDLGAGEAFF
. | TRBD1 | TRBJ2-7 | TRBV19 | TGTGCCAGTAGTATATCCGGGACAGGAAACTACGAGCAGTACTTC | CASSISGTGNYEQYF
. | TRBD1 | TRBJ1-3 | TRBV10-3 | TGTGCCATCAGTGTTGGACAGGGGGCGAGAAACACCATATATTTT | CAISVGQGARNTIYF
few | . | TRBJ2-1 | TRBV5-4 | TGTGCCAGCAGCTTGGTGGGAGTCTACAATGAGCAGTTCTTC | CASSLVGVYNEQFF
. | TRBD1 | TRBJ1-2 | TRBV18 | TGTGCCAGCTCACCTACGGGACAGCCTCTAATTTCCACCTTC | CASSPTGQPLISTF
once | TRBD1 | TRBJ2-6 | TRBV6-1 | TGTGCCAGCAGTGCCGACAGGGGGCTAGCTGGGGCCAACGTCCTGACTTTC | CASSADRGLAGANVLTF
. | TRBD1 | TRBJ1-3 | TRBV14 | TGTGCCAGCAGCCCCTACAGGGGGAATGGAAACACCATATATTTT | CASSPYRGNGNTIYF
. | . | TRBJ1-1 | TRBV13 | TGTGCCAGCAGCTTAAGGCCGACAGTGAACACTGAAGCTTTCTTT | CASSLRPTVNTEAFF
. | . | TRBJ2-2 | TRBV18 | TGTGCCAGCTCACCCGGACTCTTCACCGGGGAGCTGTTTTTT | CASSPGLFTGELFF
few | TRBD1 | TRBJ1-2 | TRBV4-2 | TGTGCCAGCAGCCAAGAAGACAGGGCTTCAAATGGCTACACCTTC | CASSQEDRASNGYTF
. | . | TRBJ2-7 | TRBV6-5 | TGTGCCAGCAGCCAGGGTTCATACGAGCAGTACTTC | CASSQGSYEQYF
. | TRBD2 | TRBJ2-7 | TRBV7-9 | TGTGCCAGCAGCTTAGGGGCGGGAGGGCCCGAGCAGTACTTC | CASSLGAGGPEQYF
. | . | TRBJ1-1 | TRBV5-4 | TGTGCCAGCAGCACGCGGGGGGGGGCTCCTGAAGCTTTCTTT | CASSTRGGAPEAFF
. | . | TRBJ1-1 | TRBV10-3 | TGTGCCATCACGAGGGGGACTGAAGCTTTCTTT | CAITRGTEAFF
. | TRBD2 | TRBJ2-1 | TRBV7-9 | TGTGCCAGCAGCTTACTCGGGGAGGGTGAGCAGTTCTTC | CASSLLGEGEQFF
. | . | TRBJ1-1 | TRBV19 | TGTGCCAGTGCGAGTTACACTGAAGCTTTCTTT | CASASYTEAFF
. | TRBD2 | TRBJ2-3 | TRBV5-1 | TGCGCCAGCAGCTTGAGAGCGGGAGTAAGCACAGATACGCAGTATTTT | CASSLRAGVSTDTQYF
. | . | TRBJ2-2 | TRBV27 | TGTGCCAGCAGTCTGGGAGGCACCGGGGAGCTGTTTTTT | CASSLGGTGELFF
. | TRBD2 | TRBJ2-1 | TRBV2 | TGTGCCAGCAGGGCCCTAGCGGGAGATCTCTACAATGAGCAGTTCTTC | CASRALAGDLYNEQFF
. | . | TRBJ1-5 | TRBV6-1 | TGTGCCAGCAGTGAAGCCTCCGGGACATCGAATCAGCCCCAGCATTTT | CASSEASGTSNQPQHF
. | . | TRBJ1-2 | TRBV19 | TGTGCCAGTACCCGGGGATTTAACTATGGCTACACCTTC | CASTRGFNYGYTF
. | . | TRBJ2-1 | TRBV10-3 | TGTGCCATCAGTGGGCAAAGCTCCTACAATGAGCAGTTCTTC | CAISGQSSYNEQFF
few | . | TRBJ1-2 | TRBV6-5 | TGTGCCAGCTTCTTCGACTCGAAAACGGGAGGCTACACCTTC | CASFFDSKTGGYTF
. | TRBD2 | TRBJ2-3 | TRBV9 | TGTGCCAGCAGCGTAGCGGCGGGAGTGGAAGATACGCAGTATTTT | CASSVAAGVEDTQYF
. | TRBD1 | TRBJ2-7 | TRBV12-3/TRBV12-4 | TGTGCCAGCAGGGACAGGGGGCCCTACGAGCAGTACTTC | CASRDRGPYEQYF
. | . | TRBJ2-5 | TRBV19 | TGTGCCAGTAGTAGGGCGGGAGAGACCCAGTACTTC | CASSRAGETQYF
. | . | TRBJ1-2 | TRBV6-1 | TGTGCCAGCAGTGAAGTGGAGATAGAGGCAAACTATGGCTACACCTTC | CASSEVEIEANYGYTF
. | . | TRBJ1-6 | TRBV28 | TGTGCCAGCCTGGGGCAGGAAAATTCACCCCTCCACTTT | CASLGQENSPLHF
. | . | TRBJ2-1 | TRBV29-1 | TGCAGCGTTGACAGGGGCGGGTCCTACAATGAGCAGTTCTTC | CSVDRGGSYNEQFF
once | TRBD1 | TRBJ1-2 | TRBV11-2 | TGTGCCAGCAGCTTGGGCAGGGGGGCCTATGGCTACACCTTC | CASSLGRGAYGYTF
. | TRBD2 | TRBJ2-3 | TRBV29-1 | TGCAGCGGTGCCGGGACTAGAGACACAGATACGCAGTATTTT | CSGAGTRDTDTQYF
. | TRBD2 | TRBJ2-1 | TRBV19 | TGTGCCAGTAGTCTCCAACCACTAGCCGGGGGGGCCATTAGCTACAATGAGCAGTTCTTC | CASSLQPLAGGAISYNEQFF
. | TRBD2 | TRBJ2-3 | TRBV5-1 | TGCGCCAGCAGCTCCTTAGCGGGAGGGCCAATAGATACGCAGTATTTT | CASSSLAGGPIDTQYF
. | TRBD2 | TRBJ2-3 | TRBV24-1 | TGTGCCACCAGTGATTTCGGGACTAGCGGCACAGATACGCAGTATTTT | CATSDFGTSGTDTQYF
. | TRBD2 | TRBJ2-1 | TRBV7-3 | TGTGCCAGCAGCTTATTGACTAGCGGGGGTAGCTCCTACAATGAGCAGTTCTTC | CASSLLTSGGSSYNEQFF
. | . | TRBJ1-4 | TRBV11-2 | TGTGCCAGCAGCTTAGGGCTGACAGGTCTAAGCAATGAAAAACTGTTTTTT | CASSLGLTGLSNEKLFF
. | . | TRBJ1-6 | TRBV2 | TGTGCCAGCAGTGTACAGGGTCTAAATTCACCCCTCCACTTT | CASSVQGLNSPLHF
. | TRBD2 | TRBJ2-1 | TRBV6-2/TRBV6-3 | TGTGCCAGCAGTCCCGGGGGGAGCTCCTACAATGAGCAGTTCTTC | CASSPGGSSYNEQFF
. | TRBD2 | TRBJ2-1 | TRBV2 | TGTGCCAGCAGTGTAGTAAGGAGGGCGGGGGGGTCCTACAATGAGCAGTTCTTC | CASSVVRRAGGSYNEQFF
. | . | TRBJ1-1 | TRBV5-4 | TGTGCCAGCAGCTTGGGGACAGTCGGCACTGAAGCTTTCTTT | CASSLGTVGTEAFF
. | . | TRBJ2-7 | TRBV14 | TGTGCCAGCAGCCAAGATGGGGCTTGGTTGGGCCAAAACTACGAGCAGTACTTC | CASSQDGAWLGQNYEQYF
. | . | TRBJ2-1 | TRBV7-9 | TGTGCCAGCAGCTTAGGCCGGGACTCACTCTACAATGAGCAGTTCTTC | CASSLGRDSLYNEQFF